The source of this T cell receptor (beta chain) is a study of monozygotic twins with inflammatory bowel disease. The CDR3 length is 16 residues. Looked up from germline, CDR1 is MNHEY and CDR2 is SMNVEV (reference sequence). Following a re-call of the 5' RACE reads, TCRdb has one entry per CDR3 protein and lacks DNA. This repertoire comprises 200,000 to 250,000 distinct CDR3 sequences; its ten largest clones make up roughly 1.7%. Sequences were obtained from blood. This chain joins TRBV27 and TRBJ1-6; the D gene TCRdb calls, TRBD1, cannot be checked with no DNA. The source is a human donor with ulcerative colitis or Crohn's disease, or a healthy co-twin of an affected twin (not recorded which). CDR3 sequence: CASSFATGGYNSPLHF.